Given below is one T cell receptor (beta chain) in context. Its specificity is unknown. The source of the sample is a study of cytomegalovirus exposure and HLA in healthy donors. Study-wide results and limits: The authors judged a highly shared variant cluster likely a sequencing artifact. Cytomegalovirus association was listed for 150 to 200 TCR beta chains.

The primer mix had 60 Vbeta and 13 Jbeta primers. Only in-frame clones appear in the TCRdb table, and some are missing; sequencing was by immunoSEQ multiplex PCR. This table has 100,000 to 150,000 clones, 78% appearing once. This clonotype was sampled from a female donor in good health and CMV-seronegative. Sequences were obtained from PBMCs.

The CDR3 nucleotides read TGTGCCAGCAGCCAAGATAACACGCAACGGACCCAGTACTTC. Translating gives CASSQDNTQRTQYF. The chain joins TRBV4-2 to TRBJ2-5; D is unclear. Germline loops: CDR1 LGHNA, CDR2 YNFKEQ. This CDR3 spans 14 amino acids. The V end was cut by 0 bases, the J end by 7 bases, with 12 bases between.